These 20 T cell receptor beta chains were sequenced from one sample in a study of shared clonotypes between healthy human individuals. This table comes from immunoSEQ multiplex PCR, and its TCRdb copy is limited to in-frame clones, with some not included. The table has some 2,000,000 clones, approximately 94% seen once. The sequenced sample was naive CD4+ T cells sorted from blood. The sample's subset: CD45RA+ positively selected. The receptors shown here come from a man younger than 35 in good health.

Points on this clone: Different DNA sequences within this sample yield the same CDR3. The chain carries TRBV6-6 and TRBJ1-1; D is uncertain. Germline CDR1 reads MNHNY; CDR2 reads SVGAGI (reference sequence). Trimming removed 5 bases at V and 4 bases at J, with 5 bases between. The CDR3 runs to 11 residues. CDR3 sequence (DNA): TGTGCCAGCAGTCCTGGCACTGAAGCTTTCTTT. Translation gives CASSPGTEAFF.

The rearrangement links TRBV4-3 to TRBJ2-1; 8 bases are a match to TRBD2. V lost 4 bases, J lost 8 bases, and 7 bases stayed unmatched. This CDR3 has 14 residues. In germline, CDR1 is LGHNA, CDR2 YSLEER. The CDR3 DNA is TGCGCCAGCAGCCGACGGACTAGCAGGGATGAGCAGTTCTTC. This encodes CASSRRTSRDEQFF.

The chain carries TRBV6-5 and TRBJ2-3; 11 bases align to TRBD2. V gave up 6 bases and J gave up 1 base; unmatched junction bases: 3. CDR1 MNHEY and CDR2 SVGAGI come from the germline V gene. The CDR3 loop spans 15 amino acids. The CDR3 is CASRYSGGGTDTQYF. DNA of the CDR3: TGTGCCAGCAGATATAGCGGGGGGGGCACAGATACGCAGTATTTT.

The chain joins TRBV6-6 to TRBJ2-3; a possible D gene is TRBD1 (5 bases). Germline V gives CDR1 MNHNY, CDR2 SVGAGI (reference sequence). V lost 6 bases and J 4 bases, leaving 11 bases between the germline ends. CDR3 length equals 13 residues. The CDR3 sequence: CASRQGAADTQYF. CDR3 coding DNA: TGTGCCAGCAGGCAAGGGGCCGCAGATACGCAGTATTTT.

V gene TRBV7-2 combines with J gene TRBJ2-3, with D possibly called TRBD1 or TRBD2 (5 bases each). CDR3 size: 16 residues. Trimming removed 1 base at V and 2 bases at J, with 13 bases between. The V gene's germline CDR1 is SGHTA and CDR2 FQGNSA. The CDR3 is CASSLGFGTNTDTQYF. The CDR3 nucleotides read TGTGCCAGCAGCTTAGGGTTTGGGACGAACACAGATACGCAGTATTTT.

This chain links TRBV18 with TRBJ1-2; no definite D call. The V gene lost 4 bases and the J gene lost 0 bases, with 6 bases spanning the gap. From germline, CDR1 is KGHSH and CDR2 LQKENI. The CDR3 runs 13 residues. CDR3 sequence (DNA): TGTGCCAGCTCACGCGTCTCTAACTATGGCTACACCTTC. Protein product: CASSRVSNYGYTF.

The CDR3 region has the DNA TGCGCCAGCAGCCAAGGCGAGCGGAATTGGGACGAGCAGTACTTC. This translates into CASSQGERNWDEQYF. V is TRBV4-1 and J is TRBJ2-7; a possible D gene is TRBD2 (5 bases). With 1 base removed from V and 5 bases from J, the gap between germline ends came to 15 bases. The CDR3 contains 15 residues. Germline V gene sequence: CDR1 MGHRA, CDR2 YSYEKL.

The CDR3 coding sequence is TGTGCCAGCAGCTTAGGAGGGACAGGGGGCGTCGGGGAGCTGTTTTTT. It translates to CASSLGGTGGVGELFF. The rearrangement uses TRBV7-9 and TRBJ2-2; 12 nucleotides align to TRBD1. Germline CDR1 reads SEHNR; CDR2 reads FQNEAQ (reference sequence). Trimming removed 1 base from V and 7 bases from J; junction bases left unmatched: 4. CDR3 length equals 16 residues.

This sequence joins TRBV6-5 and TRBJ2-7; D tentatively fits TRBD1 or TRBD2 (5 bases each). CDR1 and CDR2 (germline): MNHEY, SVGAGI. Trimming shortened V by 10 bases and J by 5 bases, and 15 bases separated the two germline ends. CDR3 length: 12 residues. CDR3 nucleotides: TGTGCCACACTAACCCGGGGCCACGAGCAGTACTTC. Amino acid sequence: CATLTRGHEQYF.

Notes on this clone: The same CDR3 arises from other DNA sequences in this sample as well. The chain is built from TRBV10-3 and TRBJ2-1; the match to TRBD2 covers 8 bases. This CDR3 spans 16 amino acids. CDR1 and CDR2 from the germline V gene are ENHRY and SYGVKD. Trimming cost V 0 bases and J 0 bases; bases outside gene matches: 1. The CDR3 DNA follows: TGTGCCATCAGTGAGTCCGGGGGGGGCTCCTACAATGAGCAGTTCTTC. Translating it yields CAISESGGGSYNEQFF.

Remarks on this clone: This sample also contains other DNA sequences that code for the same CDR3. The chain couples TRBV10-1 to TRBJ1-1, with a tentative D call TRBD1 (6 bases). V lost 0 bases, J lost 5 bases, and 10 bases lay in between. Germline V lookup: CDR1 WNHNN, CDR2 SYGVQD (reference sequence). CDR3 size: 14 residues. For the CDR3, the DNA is TGCGCCAGCAGTGAGTCGAGGGGGGGGACTGAAGCTTTCTTT. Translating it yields CASSESRGGTEAFF.

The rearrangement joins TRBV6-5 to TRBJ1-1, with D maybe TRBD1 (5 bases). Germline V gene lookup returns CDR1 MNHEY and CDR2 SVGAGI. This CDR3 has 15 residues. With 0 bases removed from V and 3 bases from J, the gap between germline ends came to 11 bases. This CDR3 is CASSYSGSGDTEAFF. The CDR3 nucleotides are TGTGCCAGCAGTTACTCGGGATCGGGGGACACTGAAGCTTTCTTT.

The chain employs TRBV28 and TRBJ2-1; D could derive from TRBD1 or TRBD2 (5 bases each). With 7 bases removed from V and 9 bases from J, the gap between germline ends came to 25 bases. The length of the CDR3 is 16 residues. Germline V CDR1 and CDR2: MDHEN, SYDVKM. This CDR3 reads CASTDKRVLTGTEQFF. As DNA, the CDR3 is TGTGCCAGCACGGACAAGAGGGTCCTAACCGGCACTGAGCAGTTCTTC. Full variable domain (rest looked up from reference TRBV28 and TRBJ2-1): DVKVTQSSRYLVKRTGEKVFLECVQDMDHENMFWYRQDPGLGLRLIYFSYDVKMKEKGDIPEGYSVSREKKERFSLILESASTNQTSMYLCASTDKRVLTGTEQFFGPGTRLTVL.

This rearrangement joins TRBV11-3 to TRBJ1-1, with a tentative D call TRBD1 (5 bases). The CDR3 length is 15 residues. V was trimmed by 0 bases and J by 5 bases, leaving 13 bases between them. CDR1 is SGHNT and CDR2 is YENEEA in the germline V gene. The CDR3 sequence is CASSLDSGRETEAFF. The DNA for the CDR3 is TGTGCCAGCAGCTTAGATTCGGGGCGGGAGACTGAAGCTTTCTTT. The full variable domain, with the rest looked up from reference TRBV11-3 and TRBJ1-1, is EAGVVQSPRYKIIEKKQPVAFWCNPISGHNTLYWYLQNLGQGPELLIRYENEEAVDDSQLPKDRFSAERLKGVDSTLKIQPAELGDSAVYLCASSLDSGRETEAFFGQGTRLTVV.

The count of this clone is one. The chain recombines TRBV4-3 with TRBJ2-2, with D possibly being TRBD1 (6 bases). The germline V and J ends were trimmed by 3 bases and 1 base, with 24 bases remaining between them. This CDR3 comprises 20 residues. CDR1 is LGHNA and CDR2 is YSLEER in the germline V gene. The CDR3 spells CASSQEPPGRRQVNTGELFF. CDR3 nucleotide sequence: TGCGCCAGCAGCCAGGAACCCCCGGGACGTAGACAGGTGAACACCGGGGAGCTGTTTTTT.

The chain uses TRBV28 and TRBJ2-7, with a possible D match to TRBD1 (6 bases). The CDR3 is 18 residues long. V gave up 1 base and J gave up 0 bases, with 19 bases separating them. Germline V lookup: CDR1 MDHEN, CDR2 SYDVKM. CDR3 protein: CASSLSFGPGHNSYEQYF. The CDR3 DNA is TGTGCCAGCAGTTTATCTTTTGGACCGGGACACAACTCCTACGAGCAGTACTTC.

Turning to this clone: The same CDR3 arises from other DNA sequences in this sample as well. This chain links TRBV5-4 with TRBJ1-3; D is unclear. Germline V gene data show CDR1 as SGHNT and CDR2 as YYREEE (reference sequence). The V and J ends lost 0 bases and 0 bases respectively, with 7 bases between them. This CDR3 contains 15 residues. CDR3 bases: TGTGCCAGCAGCTTGGACAGAGCCTCTGGAAACACCATATATTTT. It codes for CASSLDRASGNTIYF.

Here the CDR3 reads CASGARGLTDTQYF. CDR3 DNA: TGTGCCAGTGGTGCCAGGGGGCTCACAGATACGCAGTATTTT. V gene TRBV6-5 combines with J gene TRBJ2-3; 8 nucleotides line up with TRBD1. Germline V gene lookup returns CDR1 MNHEY and CDR2 SVGAGI. The CDR3 has 14 residues. With 9 bases clipped from V and 2 bases from J, the junction kept 7 bases outside the gene matches.

CDR3 loop: CASSKGLAGVTHQETQYF. For the CDR3, the DNA is TGCGCCAGCAGCAAGGGACTAGCGGGAGTCACGCACCAAGAGACCCAGTACTTC. The chain is built from TRBV5-1 and TRBJ2-5; TRBD2 agrees at 14 bases. V lost 4 bases, J lost 0 bases, and 8 bases stayed unmatched. The V gene's germline CDR1 is SGHRS and CDR2 YFSETQ. This CDR3 has 18 amino acids.

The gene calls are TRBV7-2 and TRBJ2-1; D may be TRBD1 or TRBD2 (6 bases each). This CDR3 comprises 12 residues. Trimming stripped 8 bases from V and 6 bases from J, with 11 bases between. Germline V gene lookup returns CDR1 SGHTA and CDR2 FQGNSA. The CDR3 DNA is TGTGCCAGCTCGAGGGGGGTCAATGAGCAGTTCTTC. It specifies CASSRGVNEQFF. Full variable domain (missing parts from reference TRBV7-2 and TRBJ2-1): GAGVSQSPSNKVTEKGKDVELRCDPISGHTALYWYRQSLGQGLEFLIYFQGNSAPDKSGLPSDRFSAERTGGSVSTLTIQRTQQEDSAVYLCASSRGVNEQFFGPGTRLTVL.